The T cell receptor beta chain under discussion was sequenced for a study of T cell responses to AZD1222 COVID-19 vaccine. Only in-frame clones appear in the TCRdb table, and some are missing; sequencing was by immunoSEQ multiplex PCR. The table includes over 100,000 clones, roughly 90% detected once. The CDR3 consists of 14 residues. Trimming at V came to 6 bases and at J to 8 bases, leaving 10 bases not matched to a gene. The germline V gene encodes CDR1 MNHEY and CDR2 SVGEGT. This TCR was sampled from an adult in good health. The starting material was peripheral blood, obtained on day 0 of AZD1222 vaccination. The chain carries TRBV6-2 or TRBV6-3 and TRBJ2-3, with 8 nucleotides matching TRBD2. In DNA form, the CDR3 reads TGTGCCAGCAGCGATACGGGAGGGCCAAGTACGCAGTATTTT. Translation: CASSDTGGPSTQYF.